This is a list of T cell receptor beta chains from one sample in a study of CD8 T cells in ankylosing spondylitis. TCRdb re-called the 5' RACE reads through MiXCR, storing one row per CDR3 protein. The table includes some 840,000 distinct CDR3 sequences, approximately 10% detected once. Sequenced: blood, either unsorted or a sorted T cell fraction (not recorded which). The receptors shown here come from a male donor with ankylosing spondylitis. The CDR3 runs from the conserved cysteine through the conserved F or W.

TRBV5-1	TRBJ2-5	CASSLDVSETQYF
TRBV20-1	TRBJ2-1	CSARDWTGGVNEQFF
TRBV5-6	TRBJ1-2	CASSLYRGRGYTF
TRBV20-1	TRBJ2-3	CSARGGSVVGDTQYF
TRBV7-9	TRBJ2-1	CASTRKGDEQFF
TRBV7-9	TRBJ2-5	CASKLANQETQYF
TRBV7-9	TRBJ1-1	CASSSSPQGDTEAFF
TRBV5-1	TRBJ1-3	CASSVGQAGNTIYF
TRBV20-1	TRBJ1-5	CSARTGTFNQPQHF
TRBV20-1	TRBJ2-5	CSAEGLQETQYF
TRBV12-3/TRBV12-4	TRBJ1-6	CASSTSGGPLHF
TRBV27	TRBJ2-5	CASSLWLAGQETQYF
TRBV9	TRBJ1-1	CASSARTGDGEAFF
TRBV2	TRBJ1-4	CASAGEVKLFF
TRBV5-1	TRBJ2-7	CASSPTAGGYEQYF
TRBV12-3/TRBV12-4	TRBJ2-2	CASSRRGGELFF
TRBV20-1	TRBJ2-7	CSASRQGAREQYF
TRBV5-4	TRBJ2-1	CASLKLNEQFF
TRBV5-1	TRBJ2-3	CASSSEGDTDTQYF
TRBV6-1	TRBJ1-1	CASPPGQLGMNTEAFF
TRBV4-3	TRBJ1-3	CASSLLYGQGGNTIYF
TRBV7-2	TRBJ2-1	CASSSNRERYNEQFF
TRBV20-1	TRBJ1-5	CSAHRDVNQPQHF
TRBV5-1	TRBJ2-1	CASSSGTVWAYNEQFF
TRBV7-3	TRBJ2-3	CASSLSGGADTQYF
TRBV7-2	TRBJ1-6	CASSLARGTPLHF
TRBV10-3	TRBJ2-2	CATSNTGELFF
TRBV5-1	TRBJ1-2	CASRQGQNYGYTF
TRBV12-3/TRBV12-4	TRBJ1-2	CASSTPRTGRYGYTF